The 16 T cell receptor beta chains below come from one sample, sequenced in a study of CD8 T cells in Susac syndrome. Reverse transcription of about 0.5 to 1 ug RNA used random hexamers. TCRdb reprocessed the immunoSEQ multiplex PCR reads with MiXCR, giving one entry per CDR3 protein. The data show under 250,000 distinct CDR3 sequences, 94% seen once. The specimen sequenced was CD4+ T cells from PBMCs. These TCRs come from a human donor with Susac syndrome.

The V gene is TRBV12-3 or TRBV12-4, the J gene TRBJ2-7, with TRBD1 matching 8 bases. CDR3 length: 15 residues. J was trimmed by 6 bases and V by 3 bases; bases with no gene match: 10. This CDR3 is CASSLGSGGGSEQYF. Here the CDR3 DNA reads TGTGCCAGCAGTTTGGGTTCAGGGGGCGGATCCGAGCAGTACTTC.

The rearrangement joins TRBV6-2 or TRBV6-3 to TRBJ2-5, with a possible D match to TRBD2 (6 bases). This CDR3 spans 14 amino acids. Trimming removed 6 bases at V and 4 bases at J, with 15 bases between. Germline CDR1 and CDR2: MNHEY and SVGEGT. The CDR3 loop reads CASSPERRGETQYF. DNA for the CDR3: TGTGCCAGCAGCCCTGAGCGGAGGGGAGAGACCCAGTACTTC.

The count of this clonotype is one. V gene TRBV3-1 combines with J gene TRBJ1-2; TRBD1 agrees at 7 bases. CDR3 length equals 13 residues. Per germline, CDR1 LGHDT and CDR2 YNNKEL (reference sequence). Unmatched junction bases numbered 7, after V lost 6 bases and J lost 6 bases. CDR3 in DNA: TGTGCCAGCAGTCAGACAGGGCCGGATGGCTACACCTTC. It translates to CASSQTGPDGYTF.

In DNA form, the CDR3 reads TGTGCCAGCAGTTTACGGGGGCAGCCCCAGCATTTT. Protein product: CASSLRGQPQHF. The chain uses TRBV5-8 and TRBJ1-5, with D perhaps TRBD1 (5 bases). Deletions cut 5 bases from V and 7 bases from J, with 10 bases between. Germline CDR1 is SGHTS and CDR2 is YDEGEE. The CDR3 covers 12 residues. The variable domain in full, completed from reference TRBV5-8 and TRBJ1-5, reads EAGVTQSPTHLIKTRGQQATLRCSPISGHTSVYWYQQALGLGLQFLLWYDEGEERNRGNFPPRFSGRQFPNYSSELNVNALELEDSALYLCASSLRGQPQHFGDGTRLSIL.

The chain links TRBV3-1 to TRBJ2-7; no firm D call. Per the germline V gene, CDR1 is LGHDT and CDR2 is YNNKEL (reference sequence). The CDR3 has 12 amino acids. The V and J ends lost 6 bases and 2 bases respectively, with 8 bases between them. This CDR3 reads CASSSRTYEQYF. DNA for the CDR3: TGTGCCAGCAGTTCCCGGACCTACGAGCAGTACTTC.

The chain is built from TRBV6-5 and TRBJ1-3, with no clear D. The CDR3 is made up of 14 amino acids. Germline lookup yields CDR1 MNHEY and CDR2 SVGAGI. Trimming removed 2 bases at V and 4 bases at J, with 9 bases between. CDR3 region: CASSYKLPGNTIYF. CDR3 sequence (DNA): TGTGCCAGCAGTTACAAATTACCCGGAAACACCATATATTTT.

The chain has TRBV25-1 and TRBJ1-6; 10 nucleotides agree with TRBD1. The CDR3 loop spans 14 amino acids. Trimming took 5 bases from V and 9 from J; bases not matched to a gene: 4. Germline values: CDR1 MGHDK, CDR2 SYGVNS. The CDR3: CASSRQGAPSPLHF. The CDR3 DNA reads TGTGCCAGCAGTAGACAGGGGGCCCCTTCACCCCTCCACTTT.

J is TRBJ2-5 and V is TRBV12-5; D is perhaps TRBD1 (5 bases). CDR1 is LGHNT and CDR2 is FRNRAP in the germline V gene. The V and J ends lost 4 bases and 2 bases respectively, with 8 bases between them. This CDR3 contains 13 residues. CDR3 DNA sequence: TGTGCTAGTGGTTCTTCAGGGCAAGAGACCCAGTACTTC. Its translation: CASGSSGQETQYF.

The chain employs TRBV5-1 and TRBJ1-1; TRBD1 might be the D (5 bases). Germline loops: CDR1 SGHRS, CDR2 YFSETQ. Trimming pared 3 bases from V and 0 bases from J, leaving 12 bases between. This CDR3 is 15 amino acids long. The CDR3 DNA reads TGCGCCAGCAGCTCAAGCACAGGCTTGAACACTGAAGCTTTCTTT. It codes for CASSSSTGLNTEAFF.

The V and J genes are TRBV4-2 and TRBJ1-4; 7 bases fit TRBD1. J gave up 7 bases and V 5 bases, and 10 bases lay outside the gene matches. CDR3 length: 15 residues. Germline CDR1 and CDR2: LGHNA and YNFKEQ. Here the CDR3 reads CASSAQTGRSEKLFF. CDR3 coding DNA: TGTGCCAGCAGCGCCCAGACAGGGAGGTCTGAAAAACTGTTTTTT.

The J gene is TRBJ1-2, the V gene TRBV30; no clear D. The V gene lost 0 bases and the J gene lost 3 bases, with 5 bases spanning the gap. The germline V gene has CDR1 GTSNPN and CDR2 SVGIG (reference sequence). CDR3 length: 12 residues. The CDR3 coding sequence is TGTGCCTGGAGTGTCTCCGACTATGGCTACACCTTC. Its protein is CAWSVSDYGYTF.

The rearrangement links TRBV6-2 or TRBV6-3 to TRBJ2-3, with 9 nucleotides matching TRBD1. After removal of 5 bases from V and 2 bases from J, the junction contained 11 bases not matched to a gene. This CDR3 comprises 17 residues. Per the germline V gene, CDR1 is MNHEY and CDR2 is SVGEGT. This CDR3 is CASSHHAGTGYTDTQYF. The CDR3 DNA reads TGTGCCAGCAGTCACCATGCCGGGACAGGGTACACAGATACGCAGTATTTT.

The chain has TRBV5-1 and TRBJ1-1; 7 bases align to TRBD1. The germline CDR1 and CDR2 sequences are SGHRS and YFSETQ. The CDR3 has 16 amino acids. The trim removed 0 bases at V and 0 bases at J, leaving 5 bases unmatched. The DNA of the CDR3 is TGCGCCAGCAGCTTGGAGCCACAGGGGTTGAACACTGAAGCTTTCTTT. It codes for CASSLEPQGLNTEAFF.

The CDR3 nucleotides are TGCAGTGCTAGAGAGGACAGGGTGAACACTGAAGCTTTCTTT. It specifies CSAREDRVNTEAFF. This chain uses TRBV20-1 with TRBJ1-1; 8 bases are shared with TRBD1. Germline trimming cut 0 bases from V and 0 bases from J; bases unmatched to any gene: 0. The CDR3 consists of 14 residues. Germline V gene data show CDR1 as DFQATT and CDR2 as SNEGSKA (reference sequence).

CDR3 loop: CSARAQQRISNQPQHF. In DNA, the CDR3 is TGCAGTGCTAGAGCCCAACAGCGCATTAGCAATCAGCCCCAGCATTTT. V and J are TRBV20-1 and TRBJ1-5; unclear D gene. This CDR3 spans 16 amino acids. In germline, CDR1 is DFQATT, CDR2 SNEGSKA (reference sequence). The V end lost 1 base, the J end lost 0 bases, and 13 bases lay between the germline ends.

The gene calls are TRBV30 and TRBJ1-5, with TRBD1 identical over 8 bases. V dropped 6 bases and J dropped 2; count of bases not matched to a gene: 12. Germline V gene sequence: CDR1 GTSNPN, CDR2 SVGIG (reference sequence). This CDR3 contains 16 residues. This chain's CDR3 is CACTLGLDRGNQPQHF. The CDR3, as DNA: TGTGCCTGTACGCTAGGATTGGACAGGGGCAATCAGCCCCAGCATTTT. Supplemented by reference TRBV30 and TRBJ1-5, the full variable domain reads SQTIHQWPATLVQPVGSPLSLECTVEGTSNPNLYWYRQAAGRGLQLLFYSVGIGQISSEVPQNLSASRPQDRQFILSSKKLLLSDSGFYLCACTLGLDRGNQPQHFGDGTRLSIL.